This T cell receptor beta chain was obtained from a study of T cell repertoires in cytomegalovirus infection. TCRdb fed the reads into MiXCR, producing one record per CDR3 protein. Of some 200,000 distinct CDR3 sequences in the sample, 8% to 10% were seen once. The V gene's germline CDR1 is DFQATT and CDR2 SNEGSKA (reference sequence). This CDR3 is 15 amino acids long. Between the trimmed V and J ends, which lost 2 bases and 7 bases, there was a span of 19 bases. V and J are TRBV20-1 and TRBJ2-3; perhaps TRBD1 as D (6 bases). Input material: PBMCs. The sequence was collected from a human donor in good health (CMV status not recorded). Some clones in this sample may be carry-over from other donors' samples. This CDR3 is CSARKSRGTPNTQYF. In DNA form, the CDR3 reads TGCAGTGCTAGAAAAAGTAGGGGGACCCCCAATACGCAGTATTTT.